The entry below describes one T cell receptor beta chain. Its target is not known. This entry is derived from a study of CD8 T cells in ankylosing spondylitis. Overall study results and limits: With a CD8+ phenotype, disease-linked clones were relatively rare in peripheral blood. Several of the motif variants were reported before in synovial fluid and blood from reactive arthritis. Apparently characteristic of ankylosing spondylitis blood was a TCR beta motif (roughly eight highly homologous variants).

TCRdb reanalysed the 5' RACE reads using MiXCR and keeps one entry per CDR3 protein. The sample contains under 950,000 distinct CDR3 sequences, under 20% of which appear only once. In germline, CDR1 is SGHVS, CDR2 FNYEAQ. CDR3 length equals 16 residues. J was trimmed by 1 base and V by 5 bases; bases with no gene match: 9. This clonotype was sampled from a male donor with ankylosing spondylitis. This chain joins TRBV7-6 and TRBJ2-3; TRBD2 agrees at 7 bases. Input material: blood, either unsorted or a sorted T cell fraction (not recorded which). CDR3 DNA sequence: TGTGCCAGCAGCGAGTATCGGGGAGGGGGCACAGATACGCAGTATTTT. Translated: CASSEYRGGGTDTQYF.